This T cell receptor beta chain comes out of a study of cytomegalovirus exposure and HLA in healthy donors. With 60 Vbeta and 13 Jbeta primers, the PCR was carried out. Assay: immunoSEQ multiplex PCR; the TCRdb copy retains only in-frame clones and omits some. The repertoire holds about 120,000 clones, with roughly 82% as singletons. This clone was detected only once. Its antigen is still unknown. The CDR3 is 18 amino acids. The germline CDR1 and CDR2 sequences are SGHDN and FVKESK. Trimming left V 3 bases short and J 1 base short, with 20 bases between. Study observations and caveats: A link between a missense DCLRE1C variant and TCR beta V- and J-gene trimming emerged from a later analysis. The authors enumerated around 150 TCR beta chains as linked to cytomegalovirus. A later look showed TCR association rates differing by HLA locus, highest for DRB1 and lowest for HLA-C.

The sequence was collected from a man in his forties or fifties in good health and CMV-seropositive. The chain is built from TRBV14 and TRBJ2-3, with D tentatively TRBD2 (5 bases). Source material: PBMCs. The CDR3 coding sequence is TGTGCCAGCAGCCACAACCCCCCACCCGGGATAGGCACAGATACGCAGTATTTT. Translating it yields CASSHNPPPGIGTDTQYF.